This T cell receptor beta chain is from a study of blood T cell repertoires in COVID-19. About the research overall: Specimens from acute and convalescent COVID-19 originated in the United States, Italy and Spain.

Sequencing was performed with immunoSEQ multiplex PCR; in TCRdb, only in-frame clones are kept and a portion is missing. The table includes 150,000 to 200,000 clones, 90% detected once. This CDR3 has 16 amino acids. The V gene's germline CDR1 is SNHLY and CDR2 FYNNEI. V gave up 6 bases and J gave up 3 bases; unmatched junction bases: 9. The specimen was peripheral blood. The clonotype originates from a man in his 60s with active or convalescent COVID-19. The gene calls are TRBV2 and TRBJ2-1, with 9 bases matching TRBD2. CDR3: CASRLPTSGLYNEQFF. CDR3 in DNA: TGTGCCAGCAGACTCCCTACTAGCGGGCTCTACAATGAGCAGTTCTTC.